This is a list of T cell receptor beta chains from one sample in a study of T-cell reconstitution after alpha-beta-depleted transplantation in children. Each CDR3 protein is one row after TCRdb ran MiXCR on the PCR reads. Among about 980,000 distinct CDR3 sequences, around 30% were seen once, and the ten largest hold roughly 31%. The source was PBMCs, mostly from graft donor cells, collected 360 days after TCRalphabeta/CD19-depleted stem cell transplant. Receptor source: a boy under two years old who had a stem cell transplant for SCID, so the T cells may come from the graft donor. Both conserved end residues are part of each CDR3. The order of the fields is V gene, clone size, J gene, D gene, CDR3 DNA, CDR3 protein. A D gene is named only where the DNA matches it firmly. Clone size is shown for a subset of rows, as once, few, many or a class of expanded clone.

TRBV18	few	TRBJ2-5	TRBD1	TGTGCCAGCTCACCGGGACAGGTTTCAGAGACCCAGTACTTC	CASSPGQVSETQYF
TRBV7-8	few	TRBJ2-7	.	TGTGCCAGCAGCCACCGCCTGTCCTACGAGCAGTACTTC	CASSHRLSYEQYF
TRBV20-1	.	TRBJ1-5	TRBD1	TGCAGTGCTACGACAGGGGCCGGTAGCAATCAGCCCCAGCATTTT	CSATTGAGSNQPQHF
TRBV3-1	few	TRBJ2-1	TRBD1	TGTGCCAGCAGCCAAGGGGGGACAGGGAGGAATGAGCAGTTCTTC	CASSQGGTGRNEQFF
TRBV5-1	.	TRBJ2-1	.	TGCGCCAGCACCAGGGGGGGTTCGTACAATGAGCAGTTCTTC	CASTRGGSYNEQFF
TRBV5-5	few	TRBJ1-4	.	TGTGCCAGCAGCGGGACCGCAACTAATGAAAAACTGTTTTTT	CASSGTATNEKLFF
TRBV18	few	TRBJ2-7	TRBD1	TGTGCCACCTCATTGGACAGGGCGGTCTCCTACGAGCAGTACTTC	CATSLDRAVSYEQYF
TRBV5-1	.	TRBJ1-2	.	TGCGCCAGCAGCTTCGGGGACGCTGATGGCTACACCTTC	CASSFGDADGYTF
TRBV7-9	.	TRBJ2-5	.	TGTGCCATCCTCAAAAGGGAGACCCAGTACTTC	CAILKRETQYF
TRBV5-6	.	TRBJ2-1	.	TGTCCCCGGGACCATGAGCAGTTCTTC	CPRDHEQFF
TRBV28	.	TRBJ2-7	TRBD1	TGTGCCAGCAGTTTATCGCCCAGAGGGACAGGCTACTTC	CASSLSPRGTGYF
TRBV6-6	few	TRBJ1-4	TRBD1	TGTGCCAGCAGCGCAGGGGGTGACGAAAAACTGTTTTTT	CASSAGGDEKLFF
TRBV29-1	few	TRBJ2-3	.	TGCAGCGTCGACACAGATACGCAGTATTTT	CSVDTDTQYF
TRBV20-1	few	TRBJ2-4	TRBD1	TGCAGTGCTAGAGGGGGACAGGGGTGGGAAAGCATTCAGTACTTC	CSARGGQGWESIQYF
TRBV7-8	.	TRBJ1-1	.	TGTGCCAGCAGCTCGCGCCACAGGGACACTGAAGCTTTCTTT	CASSSRHRDTEAFF
TRBV4-2	few	TRBJ1-5	.	TGTGCCAGCAGCCAAGCCCCCGATGGGCCCCAGCATTTT	CASSQAPDGPQHF
TRBV7-2	once	TRBJ1-1	.	TGTGCCAGCAGCGAGGCAAGAGGGGATTTCACTGAAGCTTTCTTT	CASSEARGDFTEAFF
TRBV28	few	TRBJ1-4	.	TGTGCCAGCAGTTTCCAGGTTAATGAAAAACTGTTTTTT	CASSFQVNEKLFF
TRBV7-9	few	TRBJ2-1	.	TGTGCCAGCAGCCGTAGGGGGGACAACTACAATGAGCAGTTCTTC	CASSRRGDNYNEQFF
TRBV2	.	TRBJ2-5	.	TGTGCCAGCAGTCCAGGGGCCGGGACGGGAGAGACCCAGTACTTC	CASSPGAGTGETQYF
TRBV6-1	once	TRBJ2-7	TRBD2	TGTGCCAGCAGCGAGGGACTAGCGGGAACCTACGAGCAGTACTTC	CASSEGLAGTYEQYF
TRBV2	.	TRBJ1-3	.	TGTGCCAGCAGTGAAGCGACGACAGGCTCTGGAAACACCATATATTTT	CASSEATTGSGNTIYF
TRBV29-1	.	TRBJ1-4	.	TGCAGCGTGGGGGTCAGCAGTGAAAAACTGTTTTTT	CSVGVSSEKLFF
TRBV2	few	TRBJ2-7	TRBD2	TGTGCCAGCAGTGGGCTAGCGGGCCCTGAGGGTTACGAGCAGTACTTC	CASSGLAGPEGYEQYF
TRBV9	.	TRBJ2-2	.	TGTGCCAGCAGCGCTCACAGTACCCATAACACCGGGGAGCTGTTTTTT	CASSAHSTHNTGELFF
TRBV24-1	few	TRBJ2-1	TRBD2	TGTGCCACCAGTGACGCGGGGGGCGGGAAGGATGAGCAGTTCTTC	CATSDAGGGKDEQFF
TRBV12-3/TRBV12-4	few	TRBJ2-5	.	TGTGCGGTCGGTGACCAAGAGACCCAGTACTTC	CAVGDQETQYF
TRBV6-1	few	TRBJ1-2	.	TGTGCCAGCAGGAAACAGGGAAACTATGGCTACACCTTC	CASRKQGNYGYTF
TRBV2	.	TRBJ2-3	.	TGTGCCAGCAGAGCAGGGCGATTCACAGATACGCAGTATTTT	CASRAGRFTDTQYF
TRBV10-3	.	TRBJ2-7	TRBD1	TGTGCCATCAGTGAGTCCGTGAAGGGGGCGTACGAGCAGTACTTC	CAISESVKGAYEQYF
TRBV4-1	.	TRBJ1-5	.	TGCGCCAGCAGCCAAGGGCAGGGGCTCAGCAATCAGCCCCAGCATTTT	CASSQGQGLSNQPQHF
TRBV18	once	TRBJ2-2	.	TGTGCCAGCTCACCAATCACTCTGGTCAACACCGGGGAGCTGTTTTTT	CASSPITLVNTGELFF
TRBV11-3	.	TRBJ2-1	.	TGTGCCAGCAGCCCCCGGGGGGCCCGTGAGCAGTTCTTC	CASSPRGAREQFF
TRBV4-2	.	TRBJ2-1	TRBD2	TGTGCCAGCAGCCAAGATTCCAGACCCCTAGCGGGGCTGAATGAGCAGTTCTTC	CASSQDSRPLAGLNEQFF
TRBV12-3/TRBV12-4	.	TRBJ1-2	.	TGTGCCAGCAGTTTCCAGGGCTTTGGCTACACCTTC	CASSFQGFGYTF
TRBV7-9	once	TRBJ2-6	.	TGTGCCAGCATGCTAGCGCACTCTGGGGCCAACGTCCTGACTTTC	CASMLAHSGANVLTF
TRBV4-1	few	TRBJ2-7	TRBD1	TGCGCCAGCAGCCAAGAGGACAGGGGCCACGAGCAGTACTTC	CASSQEDRGHEQYF
TRBV20-1	.	TRBJ2-7	.	TGCAGTGCTAATTCACAAGAGGGTCCACCCTACGAGCAGTACTTC	CSANSQEGPPYEQYF
TRBV3-1	.	TRBJ2-2	.	TGTGCCAGCAGCATCCGCAACACCGGGGAGCTGTTTTTT	CASSIRNTGELFF
TRBV5-6	.	TRBJ1-5	.	TGTGCCAGCAGTTCCCGGGCTCAGCCCCAGCATTTT	CASSSRAQPQHF
TRBV5-1	few	TRBJ2-5	TRBD1	TGCGCCAGCACCCCTCTACAGGGGCAGGGAGAGACCCAGTACTTC	CASTPLQGQGETQYF
TRBV5-1	few	TRBJ2-2	.	TGCGCCAGCAGCCTGTGGACGGGGAAAACCGGGGAGCTGTTTTTT	CASSLWTGKTGELFF
TRBV5-1	.	TRBJ2-7	.	TGCGCCAGCAGTTTATCGACCCGCTACGAGCAGTACTTC	CASSLSTRYEQYF
TRBV9	few	TRBJ2-3	.	TGTGCCAGCAGCGTAGGGATTAGCGGATACACAGATACGCAGTATTTT	CASSVGISGYTDTQYF
TRBV3-1	.	TRBJ1-4	.	TGTGCCAGCAGCCAAGACTCGTGGGAAAAACTGTTTTTT	CASSQDSWEKLFF
TRBV7-9	.	TRBJ2-2	.	TGTGCCAGCAGCTTATATGGTCCCGGGGAGCTGTTTTTT	CASSLYGPGELFF
TRBV5-1	.	TRBJ2-7	.	TGCGCCAGCAGCCGAACCTCCGACGGAGGCTACGAGCAGTACTTC	CASSRTSDGGYEQYF
TRBV3-1	.	TRBJ1-5	.	TGTGCCAGCAGCCATGAGTTTTCCAGAGAGAATCAGCCCCAGCATTTT	CASSHEFSRENQPQHF
TRBV20-1	.	TRBJ1-5	.	TGCAGTGCGCCATGGGACGGACCATATCAGCCCCAGCATTTT	CSAPWDGPYQPQHF
TRBV5-1	many	TRBJ2-7	.	TGTGCCAGCAGCTTGGGGCAGGGCGCCACCTACGAGCAGTACTTC	CASSLGQGATYEQYF
TRBV20-1	.	TRBJ2-7	TRBD2	TGCAGTGCTAGAGATTTGGGGCGGGGGGGTCGGAACGAGCAGTACTTC	CSARDLGRGGRNEQYF
TRBV6-5	few	TRBJ1-2	TRBD1	TGTGCCAGCAGTTACTTGGGGGTCGGACAGGGGAACTATGGCTACACCTTC	CASSYLGVGQGNYGYTF
TRBV29-1	few	TRBJ1-6	TRBD1	TGCAGCGTTCGACAGGGGAGGGACTCACCCCTCCACTTT	CSVRQGRDSPLHF
TRBV28	.	TRBJ2-1	.	TGTGCCAGCCGTTACCAAAGCTCCTACAATGAGCAGTTCTTC	CASRYQSSYNEQFF
TRBV5-6	.	TRBJ2-3	.	TGTGCCAGCAGCTTATCACTAGCCAACACAGATACGCAGTATTTT	CASSLSLANTDTQYF
TRBV11-2	.	TRBJ1-2	.	TGTGCCAGCAGCTTAGAACCTGGATCAGTTTACTATGGCTACACCTTC	CASSLEPGSVYYGYTF
TRBV27	few	TRBJ2-3	.	TGTGCCAGCAGTTTCGGGTTCACAGATACGCAGTATTTT	CASSFGFTDTQYF
TRBV29-1	.	TRBJ1-4	TRBD1	TGCAGCGTTGGACCGGGACAGGGGAATGAAAAACTGTTTTTT	CSVGPGQGNEKLFF
TRBV5-1	.	TRBJ2-5	.	TGCGCCAGCGCACTGGGAGAGACCCAGTACTTC	CASALGETQYF
TRBV20-1	few	TRBJ2-7	.	TGCAGTGCCGCACCCGGGACTTCGGCCTACGAGCAGTACTTC	CSAAPGTSAYEQYF